The rows below give T cell receptor beta chains drawn from one sample of a study of blood T cell repertoires in COVID-19. The repertoire was sequenced with immunoSEQ multiplex PCR; TCRdb's copy has only in-frame clones and lacks some. Of fewer than 90,000 clones listed, about 86% are singletons. Sequencing input: peripheral blood. The receptors derive from a man aged 65 to 79 with active COVID-19. Both conserved end residues are part of each CDR3.

cdr3_length v_call cdr3_aa
16 TRBV18 CASSPSGSTGGYGYTF
13 TRBV27 CARPGQGYNEQFF
14 TRBV6-2/TRBV6-3 CASSYSRAAYEQYF
15 TRBV6-2/TRBV6-3 CASSARTSGHYEQYF
15 TRBV9 CASSPRTSATYEQYF
13 TRBV19 CATTDRAGGAQHF
13 TRBV25-1 CASSEFGGQVRTF
14 TRBV28 CASSYGGGMYGYTF
15 TRBV28 CATTRQAGRNTEAFF
14 TRBV28 CASMGGGTTYEQYF
14 TRBV30 CAWSRGPTNEKLFF
15 TRBV4-3 CASSQDGQGGNEQFF
21 TRBV29-1 CSVSVSRPGLAGGGPPYEQYF
13 TRBV12-3/TRBV12-4 CATQQGPYNEQFF
16 TRBV6-1 CASSDWGQGGYNEQFF
17 TRBV4-2 CASSQVMGLANTGELFF
18 TRBV18 CASSPPGQGYIANEKLFF
19 TRBV12-5 CASGEARLAGGSSYNEQFF
15 TRBV5-4 CASSLFGGGHREQYF
17 TRBV19 CASSMAAGPSSGNTIYF
15 TRBV30 CAWSVGLAGNNEQFF
14 TRBV3-1/TRBV3-2 CASSRNRGNSPLHF
13 TRBV29-1 CSVEGLAGETQYF
16 TRBV7-9 CASSPRRGGGGTEAFF
14 TRBV12-1 CASRASGRGDEQFF
14 TRBV7-9 CASSPGQGGNIQYF
14 TRBV7-3 CASSPTGFSYEQYF
12 TRBV20-1 CSASSGGTEAFF
14 TRBV5-1 CASSPGPGGTEAFF